The text below deals with one T cell receptor beta chain. Expressed TCRB transcripts were sequenced after all isolated RNA was converted to cDNA. Profiled with immunoSEQ multiplex PCR; TCRdb holds only in-frame clones, not every one. Of under 450,000 clones in the sample, over 11% were seen once. The CDR3 has 12 residues. This record comes from a study of beta chain features in type 1 diabetes. The gene calls are TRBV21-1 and TRBJ1-1. TRBV21-1 is listed as a pseudogene. Sequencing was performed on naive CD4+ T cells from blood. This clonotype was sampled from a man aged 25 to 45 in good health. The CDR3 sequence is CASSKVLTEAFF. The CDR3 DNA is TGTGCCAGCAGCAAAGTCTTGACTGAAGCTTTCTTT.